This T cell receptor (beta chain) was identified during a study of blood T cell repertoires in COVID-19. Original analysis: Cell counts per sample came from amplifying reference gene primers. Measured with immunoSEQ multiplex PCR; TCRdb has only the in-frame clones, and not every one. V, J and clone size are those of that table, while D and trimming were read from the DNA. The sample contains 150,000 to 200,000 clones, about 88% of which appear only once. Germline CDR1 KGHSH, CDR2 LQKENI. Losses at the gene ends were 4 bases for V and 4 bases for J; bases not matched to a gene: 7. CDR3 length equals 15 residues.

The sequenced sample consisted of peripheral blood. The chain couples TRBV18 to TRBJ2-5; TRBD1 agrees at 9 bases. The sequence was collected from a woman younger than 45 with active or convalescent COVID-19. CDR3 sequence reads: CASSLAGTGSETQYF. CDR3 coding DNA: TGTGCCAGCTCACTCGCCGGGACAGGGTCAGAGACCCAGTACTTC.